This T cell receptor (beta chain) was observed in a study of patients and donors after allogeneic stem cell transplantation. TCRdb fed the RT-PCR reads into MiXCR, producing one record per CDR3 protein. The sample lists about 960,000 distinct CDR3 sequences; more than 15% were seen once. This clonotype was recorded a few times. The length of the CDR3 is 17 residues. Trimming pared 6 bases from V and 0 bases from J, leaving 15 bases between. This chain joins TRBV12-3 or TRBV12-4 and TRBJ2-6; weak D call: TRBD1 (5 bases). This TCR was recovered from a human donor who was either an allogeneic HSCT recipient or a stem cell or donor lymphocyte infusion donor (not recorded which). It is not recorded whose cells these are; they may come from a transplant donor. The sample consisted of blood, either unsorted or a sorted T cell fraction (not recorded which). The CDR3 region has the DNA TGTGCCAGCAGCCCTAGGACACCTAGCTCTGGGGCCAACGTCCTGACTTTC. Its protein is CASSPRTPSSGANVLTF.